The sequence of this TCR beta chain was determined in a study of blood T cell repertoires in COVID-19. The CDR3 is made up of 14 amino acids. From germline, CDR1 is SGHTA and CDR2 FQGNSA. V was clipped by 3 bases and J by 1 base, with 9 bases between them. The protocol was immunoSEQ multiplex PCR, while the TCRdb copy is restricted to in-frame clones and leaves out a portion. Among approximately 93,000 clones listed, approximately 86% were seen once. The Seattle patients, enrolled during active infection, were followed longitudinally. Specimen: peripheral blood. The chain links TRBV7-2 to TRBJ1-1; no definite D call. The origin of this receptor is a man aged 45 to 65 with COVID-19, enrolled during active disease. CDR3 region: CASSFLQRNTEAFF. The CDR3 coding sequence is TGTGCCAGCAGCTTCCTACAGAGGAACACTGAAGCTTTCTTT.